These 27 T cell receptor beta chains originate from one sample sequenced in a study of patients and donors after allogeneic stem cell transplantation. TCRdb used MiXCR to reprocess the RT-PCR reads, holding one entry per CDR3 protein. The sample includes a few hundred thousand distinct CDR3 sequences, roughly 38% of them seen just once. Sequenced: blood, either unsorted or a sorted T cell fraction (not recorded which). All receptors come from a human donor who was either an allogeneic HSCT recipient or a stem cell or donor lymphocyte infusion donor (not recorded which). It is not recorded whose cells these are; they may come from a transplant donor.

A few counts support this clonotype. The CDR3 protein is CASSLMATRNTGELFF. CDR3 DNA: TGTGCCAGCAGCTTAATGGCGACGCGGAACACCGGGGAGCTGTTTTTT. The gene calls are TRBV7-3 and TRBJ2-2; D is uncertain. The CDR3 sequence is 16 residues long. Germline values: CDR1 SGHTA, CDR2 FQGTGA. The V end was cut by 1 base, the J end by 1 base, with 10 bases between.

V and J are TRBV20-1 and TRBJ2-7; unclear D gene. CDR3 size: 14 residues. CDR1 is DFQATT, CDR2 SNEGSKA, per germline (reference sequence). The V and J ends lost 3 bases and 2 bases respectively, with 14 bases between them. Written as DNA, the CDR3 is TGCAGTGCTAGGATGAACCGACTCCCCTACGAGCAGTACTTC. This sequence encodes CSARMNRLPYEQYF.

This clonotype was counted only a few times. The V and J genes are TRBV29-1 and TRBJ1-1; D may be TRBD1 (6 bases). Looked up from germline, CDR1 is SQVTM and CDR2 is ANQGSEA. The germline V and J ends were trimmed by 0 bases and 1 base, with 9 bases remaining between them. The CDR3 runs to 14 residues. The CDR3 spells CSVEDRGQNTEAFF. The CDR3 nucleotides are TGCAGCGTTGAAGATCGGGGACAGAACACTGAAGCTTTCTTT.

This clonotype was counted between two and nine times. The chain couples TRBV12-3 or TRBV12-4 to TRBJ1-1; the D is unclear. V dropped 6 bases and J dropped 8 bases, with 16 bases sitting between them. The CDR3 spans 13 residues. This chain's CDR3 is CASSWEPKTEAFF. CDR3 nucleotides: TGTGCCAGCAGCTGGGAACCTAAGACAGAAGCTTTCTTT.

CDR3 coding DNA: TGTGCCAGCAGTTCCTCATTTGGAGCTGGAAACACCATATATTTT. The encoded protein is CASSSSFGAGNTIYF. V usage is TRBV12-3 or TRBV12-4 and J usage is TRBJ1-3, with no clear D. The CDR3 totals 15 residues. Trimming took off 4 bases at V and 2 bases at J, with 12 bases between the two ends.

CDR3 residues: CASSLVTVIGTEAFF. CDR3 DNA sequence: TGTGCCAGCAGCTTGGTTACGGTAATCGGAACTGAAGCTTTCTTT. The gene calls are TRBV5-5 and TRBJ1-1; D unresolved. This CDR3 has 15 amino acids. V was pared by 0 bases and J by 5 bases, with 14 bases between. Germline-derived CDR1 and CDR2 are SGHKS and YYEKEE (reference sequence).

This clonotype was counted a few times. J is TRBJ1-2 and V is TRBV28, with D perhaps TRBD1 (5 bases). The germline CDR1 and CDR2 sequences are MDHEN and SYDVKM. V was clipped by 8 bases and J by 3 bases, with 19 bases between them. CDR3 length equals 15 residues. The DNA of the CDR3 is TGTGCCAGCGTAGCGGCGAGACAGACCTACTATGGCTACACCTTC. It is translated as CASVAARQTYYGYTF.

This chain connects TRBV7-2 to TRBJ1-2; TRBD1 matches 9 bases. This CDR3 spans 16 amino acids. J was trimmed by 2 bases and V by 0 bases; bases with no gene match: 4. Germline values: CDR1 SGHTA, CDR2 FQGNSA. This CDR3 is CASSLAGTGLNYGYTF. The CDR3 bases are TGTGCCAGCAGCTTAGCCGGGACAGGGTTAAACTATGGCTACACCTTC.

This clonotype showed up just a few times. The rearrangement links TRBV12-3 or TRBV12-4 to TRBJ1-5; D is unresolved. Trimming left V 4 bases short and J 13 bases short, with 17 bases between. CDR3 length equals 13 residues. CDR3 in DNA: TGTGCCAGCAGTTCCCAAGCAATGCCTACACAGCATTTT. This sequence encodes CASSSQAMPTQHF.

There are a few counts of this clonotype. The rearrangement joins TRBV4-1 to TRBJ1-2, with D perhaps matching TRBD1 (6 bases). The CDR3 runs 14 residues. Trimming left V 4 bases short and J 2 bases short, with 11 bases between. Germline V lookup: CDR1 MGHRA, CDR2 YSYEKL. The CDR3 DNA follows: TGCGCCAGCAGCCGGGGGCAGGGAAACTATGGCTACACCTTC. It specifies CASSRGQGNYGYTF.

The chain is built from TRBV6-6 and TRBJ1-6; D is ambiguous. The germline V gene encodes CDR1 MNHNY and CDR2 SVGAGI (reference sequence). This CDR3 is built from 18 residues. V lost 0 bases and J 5 bases, leaving 17 bases between the germline ends. The chain's CDR3 is CASSYSVGVLGHNSPLHF. The DNA of the CDR3 is TGTGCCAGCAGTTACTCGGTTGGTGTGTTAGGGCATAATTCACCCCTCCACTTT.

The chain links TRBV4-1 to TRBJ1-5, with D maybe TRBD1 (5 bases). V dropped 2 bases and J dropped 4 bases, with 15 bases sitting between them. CDR1 is MGHRA and CDR2 is YSYEKL in the germline V gene. The CDR3 extends over 16 amino acids. The CDR3 loop is CASSQLGAIVNQPQHF. The CDR3 DNA is TGCGCCAGCAGCCAACTTGGGGCAATCGTAAATCAGCCCCAGCATTTT.

There are a few counts of this clonotype. The chain combines TRBV4-2 with TRBJ1-2, with D possibly being TRBD1 (6 bases). Trimming removed 0 bases at V and 2 bases at J, with 13 bases between. CDR3 length: 16 residues. Germline CDR1 is LGHNA and CDR2 is YNFKEQ. The CDR3 loop is CASSQEIGTRNYGYTF. The CDR3 nucleotides read TGTGCCAGCAGCCAAGAAATTGGGACAAGAAACTATGGCTACACCTTC.

This chain connects TRBV10-3 to TRBJ1-1; D gene unclear. V was clipped by 2 bases and J by 5 bases, with 9 bases between them. Germline CDR1 and CDR2: ENHRY and SYGVKD. The CDR3 is 13 residues long. The CDR3 loop reads CAISELGRTEAFF. DNA of the CDR3: TGTGCCATCAGTGAGCTCGGGAGGACTGAAGCTTTCTTT.

The chain joins TRBV7-7 to TRBJ2-7; D is unresolved. Germline V gives CDR1 SSHAT, CDR2 FNYEAQ (reference sequence). This CDR3 is 15 amino acids long. V was cut by 5 bases and J by 3 bases, with 17 bases left in between. As DNA, the CDR3 is TGTGCCAGCAGCCCGATAATTAATGGGCTCTACGAGCAGTACTTC. It translates to CASSPIINGLYEQYF.

The gene calls are TRBV7-9 and TRBJ1-1, with 8 bases that match TRBD1. This CDR3 is 17 amino acids long. The J segment lost 2 bases and the V segment lost 5 bases, leaving 13 bases of the junction unmatched. From germline, CDR1 is SEHNR and CDR2 FQNEAQ (reference sequence). The DNA for the CDR3 is TGTGCCAGCAGCGTATTTCGCCCAGGGGGCTCTAACACTGAAGCTTTCTTT. Protein sequence: CASSVFRPGGSNTEAFF.

This clonotype was detected many times. CDR3 DNA: TGTGCCAGCAGCTTAGACTCTAACTATGGCTACACCTTC. Amino acids: CASSLDSNYGYTF. The chain carries TRBV7-9 and TRBJ1-2; D is unclear. Per germline, CDR1 SEHNR and CDR2 FQNEAQ (reference sequence). The CDR3 loop spans 13 amino acids. V lost 1 base, J lost 0 bases, and 3 bases lay in between.

Here the CDR3 DNA reads TGCGCCAGCAGCCAAGGCGGGGGGGCCTACAATGAGCAGTTCTTC. Its translation: CASSQGGGAYNEQFF. This rearrangement joins TRBV4-1 to TRBJ2-1; TRBD2 matches 9 bases. Looked up from germline, CDR1 is MGHRA and CDR2 is YSYEKL. The CDR3 loop spans 15 amino acids. V lost 1 base and J lost 2; bases outside the gene matches: 0.

This clonotype was seen only a few times. J is TRBJ2-3 and V is TRBV21-1. TRBV21-1 is a recognized pseudogene. The CDR3 contains 13 residues. Here the CDR3 reads CASSRHSTDTQYF. The DNA for the CDR3 is TGTGCCAGCAGCAGACATAGCACAGATACGCAGTATTTT.

This clonotype was seen a handful of times. The chain employs TRBV12-3 or TRBV12-4 and TRBJ2-2, with D maybe TRBD2 (5 bases). The V end lost 6 bases, the J end lost 1 base, and 9 bases lay between the germline ends. The CDR3 runs 14 residues. CDR3 protein: CASRELENTGELFF. Written as DNA, the CDR3 is TGTGCCAGCAGAGAACTAGAGAACACCGGGGAGCTGTTTTTT.

V and J are TRBV5-1 and TRBJ2-5; no reliable D call. Germline lookup yields CDR1 SGHRS and CDR2 YFSETQ. V was trimmed by 1 base and J by 4 bases, leaving 8 bases between them. CDR3 size: 13 residues. The CDR3 reads CASSLLDGETQYF. For the CDR3, the DNA is TGCGCCAGCAGCTTGTTGGACGGAGAGACCCAGTACTTC.

The J gene is TRBJ2-3, the V gene TRBV4-2; 15 bases match TRBD2. J was trimmed by 8 bases and V by 1 base; bases with no gene match: 1. Germline CDR1 is LGHNA and CDR2 is YNFKEQ. CDR3 length: 15 amino acids. CDR3 protein: CASSQGTSGGVTQYF. The CDR3 DNA is TGTGCCAGCAGCCAAGGGACTAGCGGGGGGGTTACGCAGTATTTT.

The chain recombines TRBV11-2 with TRBJ1-2; D possibly corresponds to TRBD1 (6 bases). Trimming removed 2 bases from V and 6 bases from J, with 10 bases in between. The germline V gene has CDR1 SGHAT and CDR2 FQNNGV. CDR3 length equals 13 residues. CDR3 protein: CASSLNRGNGYTF. Written as DNA, the CDR3 is TGTGCCAGCAGCTTAAATAGGGGGAATGGCTACACCTTC.

This chain connects TRBV5-1 to TRBJ1-5, with TRBD1 identical over 11 bases. Losses at the gene ends were 4 bases for V and 6 bases for J; bases not matched to a gene: 6. The CDR3 has 15 residues. Germline V gives CDR1 SGHRS, CDR2 YFSETQ. The CDR3 sequence is CASSTGTGGGQPQHF. The CDR3 nucleotides read TGCGCCAGCAGCACCGGGACAGGGGGAGGTCAGCCCCAGCATTTT.

This chain links TRBV27 with TRBJ2-1; 7 positions match TRBD2. Germline V CDR1 and CDR2: MNHEY, SMNVEV (reference sequence). The CDR3 extends over 17 amino acids. Trimming removed 3 bases from V and 2 bases from J; junction bases left unmatched: 10. CDR3 nucleotides: TGTGCCAGCAGTTTGCCCGACTTCGCGGGGGCCTACAATGAGCAGTTCTTC. Translation: CASSLPDFAGAYNEQFF.

This rearrangement joins TRBV5-1 to TRBJ1-2, with 7 bases aligning to TRBD1. Trimming removed 3 bases from V and 0 bases from J; junction bases left unmatched: 5. Germline CDR1 SGHRS, CDR2 YFSETQ. This CDR3 is built from 15 residues. CDR3 residues: CASSSHGQANYGYTF. The CDR3 DNA reads as TGCGCCAGCAGCTCCCACGGACAGGCTAACTATGGCTACACCTTC.

This rearrangement joins TRBV7-2 to TRBJ1-5; D not resolved. The ends were cut back, 1 base at V and 6 bases at J, with 7 bases in the middle. The CDR3 length is 13 residues. CDR1 is SGHTA, CDR2 FQGNSA, per germline. CDR3 nucleotides: TGTGCCAGCAGCTTAGGGATAGGTCAGCCCCAGCATTTT. Protein sequence: CASSLGIGQPQHF.